The 7 T cell receptor beta chains listed next were all sequenced from one sample in a study of T cells in Graves' hyperthyroidism and ophthalmopathy. RNA transcripts yielded amplified TCR beta CDR3 regions. TCR CDR3 regions were first amplified by RT-PCR with HTBI primers. TCRdb recomputed calls from the multiplex PCR reads with MiXCR, one row per CDR3 protein. The sample consists of about 540,000 distinct CDR3 sequences, 35% to 55% of them appearing once. Sequencing input: peripheral blood or thyroid tissue (not recorded which). The source is a woman between 18 and 29 years old with Graves' hyperthyroidism.

This clonotype was recorded a few times. The chain employs TRBV20-1 and TRBJ1-1, with D possibly being TRBD1 (5 bases). Germline lookup yields CDR1 DFQATT and CDR2 SNEGSKA (reference sequence). The V end lost 5 bases, the J end lost 10 bases, and 23 bases lay between the germline ends. The CDR3 has 14 amino acids. Here the CDR3 reads CSAAQPEHNQGAFF. The CDR3 region has the DNA TGCAGTGCTGCACAACCCGAACACAATCAGGGAGCTTTCTTT.

Only one count was recorded for this clonotype. Sequence at one end of the junction differs from germline and may be a read error. The gene calls are TRBV10-3 and TRBJ1-2; possibly TRBD1 for D (5 bases). The germline CDR1 and CDR2 sequences are ENHRY and SYGVKD. There are 17 residues in the CDR3. Written as DNA, the CDR3 is TGTGCCAGCAGTTTCCTACCCGGTCAGGGTGGGAACTATGGCTACACCTTC. It yields the protein CASSFLPGQGGNYGYTF.

This clonotype was counted many times. CDR3 nucleotides: TGTGCCAGCAGTGAAAATGTTGGCGTCGGGGGCATCTATGGCTACACCTTC. It yields the protein CASSENVGVGGIYGYTF. The V call is TRBV2, the J call TRBJ1-2; a weak D match, TRBD1 (6 bases). The CDR3 sequence is 17 residues long. Germline V gene sequence: CDR1 SNHLY, CDR2 FYNNEI. Trimming left V 2 bases short and J 4 bases short, with 20 bases between.

V gene TRBV24-1 combines with J gene TRBJ1-5; TRBD1 matches 8 bases. Germline CDR1 and CDR2: KGHDR and SFDVKD. Losses at the gene ends were 9 bases for V and 6 bases for J; bases not matched to a gene: 15. The CDR3 contains 16 residues. The CDR3 here is CATPPRTGPGSQPQHF. The CDR3 nucleotides read TGTGCCACCCCTCCTAGGACAGGGCCGGGGAGTCAGCCCCAGCATTTT.

This clonotype has only a few counts. The chain carries TRBV19 and TRBJ1-2, with 7 bases fitting TRBD1. The CDR3 runs 14 residues. Per the germline V gene, CDR1 is LNHDA and CDR2 is SQIVND (reference sequence). Trimming cost V 5 bases and J 4 bases; bases outside gene matches: 7. The CDR3 is CASSSNRGVYGYTF. The CDR3 coding sequence is TGTGCCAGTAGTTCCAACAGGGGCGTCTATGGCTACACCTTC. Full variable domain (missing parts from reference TRBV19 and TRBJ1-2): DGGITQSPKYLFRKEGQNVTLSCEQNLNHDAMYWYRQDPGQGLRLIYYSQIVNDFQKGDIAEGYSVSREKKESFPLTVTSAQKNPTAFYLCASSSNRGVYGYTFGSGTRLTVV.

This clonotype occurred many times. The chain is built from TRBV7-9 and TRBJ1-1, with 7 bases lining up with TRBD1. Germline V gene sequence: CDR1 SEHNR, CDR2 FQNEAQ (reference sequence). With V trimmed by 5 bases and J by 5 bases, 5 bases remained unmatched. The CDR3 covers 13 residues. CDR3 bases: TGTGCCAGCAGCCCACGACAGGGTACTGAAGCTTTCTTT. This gives the protein CASSPRQGTEAFF.

For the CDR3, the DNA is TGTGCCAGCACCATCAGGGGGACCTTTGAAAAACTGTTTTTT. This gives the protein CASTIRGTFEKLFF. The chain is built from TRBV12-3 or TRBV12-4 and TRBJ1-4; TRBD1 matches at 7 bases. V lost 7 bases, J lost 7 bases, and 9 bases stayed unmatched. This CDR3 spans 14 amino acids.